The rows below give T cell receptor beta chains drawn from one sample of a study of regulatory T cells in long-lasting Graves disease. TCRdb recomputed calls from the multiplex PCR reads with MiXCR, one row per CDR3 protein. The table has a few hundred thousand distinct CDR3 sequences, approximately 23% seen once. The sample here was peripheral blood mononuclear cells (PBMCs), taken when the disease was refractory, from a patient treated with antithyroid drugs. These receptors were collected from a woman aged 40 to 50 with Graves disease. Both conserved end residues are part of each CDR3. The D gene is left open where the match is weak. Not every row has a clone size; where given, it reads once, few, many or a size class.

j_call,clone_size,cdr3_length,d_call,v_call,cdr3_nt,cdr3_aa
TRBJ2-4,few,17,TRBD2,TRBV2,TGTGCCAGCAGCCCTAAAGTCCTTCCGGGACGGGGGGACATTCAGTACTTC,CASSPKVLPGRGDIQYF
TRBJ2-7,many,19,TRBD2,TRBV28,TGTGCCAGCAGTCATCTAGCGGGAGGCCGTGCCCGTTACTTCTACGAGCAGTACTTC,CASSHLAGGRARYFYEQYF
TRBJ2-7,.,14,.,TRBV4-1,TGCGCCAGCAGCCAAGATGTCAGATCCTACGAGCAGTACTTC,CASSQDVRSYEQYF
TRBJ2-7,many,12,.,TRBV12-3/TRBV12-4,TGTGCCAGCAGTTTCGGACCGTACGAGCAGTACTTC,CASSFGPYEQYF
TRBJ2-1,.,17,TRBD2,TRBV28,TGTGCCAGCAGTCGACTAGCGGGAGGGCCCCATCGAAATGAGCAGTTCTTC,CASSRLAGGPHRNEQFF
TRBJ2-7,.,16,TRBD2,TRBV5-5,TGTGCCAGCAGCTTCTCCGGGACTAGCGTCTCCTACGAGCAGTACTTC,CASSFSGTSVSYEQYF
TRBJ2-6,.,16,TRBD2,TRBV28,TGTGCCACCGTCGGGAGGAACCTCTCTGGGGCCAACGTCCTGACTTTC,CATVGRNLSGANVLTF
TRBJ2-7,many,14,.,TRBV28,TGTGCCAGCAGTTTTGTGGGAACGGCCTACGAGCAGTACTTC,CASSFVGTAYEQYF
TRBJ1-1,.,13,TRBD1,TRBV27,TGTGCCAGCAGTTTAAGGGGGCCGCCTGAAGCTTTCTTT,CASSLRGPPEAFF
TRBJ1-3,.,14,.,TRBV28,TGTGCCAGCAGTAGGTGGGATATGAGAAACACCATATATTTT,CASSRWDMRNTIYF
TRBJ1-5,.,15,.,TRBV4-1,TGCGCCAGCAGCCAAGTTCTCAATTCGGGTCAGCCCCAGCATTTT,CASSQVLNSGQPQHF
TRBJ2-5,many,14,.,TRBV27,TGTGCCAGCAGTTTATTGGGGTTGGGGGAGACCCAGTACTTC,CASSLLGLGETQYF
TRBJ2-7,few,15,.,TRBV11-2,TGTGCCAGCTCCCTCCGGGGCAGGGTTAACTACGAGCAGTACTTC,CASSLRGRVNYEQYF
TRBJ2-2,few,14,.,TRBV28,TGTGCCAGCAGTTTGTCTCTCTACACCGGGGAGCTGTTTTTT,CASSLSLYTGELFF
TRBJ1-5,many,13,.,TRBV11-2,TGTGCCAGCAGCTTAGGGGTGAATCAGCCCCAGCATTTT,CASSLGVNQPQHF
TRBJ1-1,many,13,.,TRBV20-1,TGCAGTGCTAGCCCGTATATGAACACTGAAGCTTTCTTT,CSASPYMNTEAFF
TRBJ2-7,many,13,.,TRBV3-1,TGTGCCAGCAGCCAAGATCTTCTCTCCGAGCAGTACTTC,CASSQDLLSEQYF
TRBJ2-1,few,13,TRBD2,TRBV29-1,TGCAGCGTTGAAATGACTAGCGGGAATGAGCAGTTCTTC,CSVEMTSGNEQFF
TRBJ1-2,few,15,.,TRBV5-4,TGTGCCAGCAGCTTCCGGGACCGCAGCTACTATGGCTACACCTTC,CASSFRDRSYYGYTF
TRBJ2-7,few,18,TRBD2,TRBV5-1,TGCGCCAGCAGCTCGACACGTCCATCGGGACTAGCTCCGCTCGAGCAGTACTTC,CASSSTRPSGLAPLEQYF
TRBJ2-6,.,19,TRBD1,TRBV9,TGTGCCAGCAGCGAGGGCACAGGGGGCCGATACTCTGGGGCCAACGTCCTGACTTTC,CASSEGTGGRYSGANVLTF
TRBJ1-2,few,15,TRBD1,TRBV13,TGTGCCAGCAGCCAGGGATTCCAGGGGGTGGATGGCTACACCTTC,CASSQGFQGVDGYTF
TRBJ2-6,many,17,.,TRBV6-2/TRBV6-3,TGTGCCAGCAGTTACTCTCGGGGTTCCGCTGGGGCCAACGTCCTGACTTTC,CASSYSRGSAGANVLTF
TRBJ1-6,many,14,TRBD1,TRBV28,TGTGCCAGCAGTTTGACAGGGGACGGTTCACCCCTCCACTTT,CASSLTGDGSPLHF
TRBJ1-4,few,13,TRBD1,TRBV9,TGTGCCAGCAGTTGGACAGGGAATGAAAAACTGTTTTTT,CASSWTGNEKLFF
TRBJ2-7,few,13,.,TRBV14,TGTGCCAGCAGCCTTAGCCGGACAAATGAGCAGTACTTC,CASSLSRTNEQYF
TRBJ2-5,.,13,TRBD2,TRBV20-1,TGCAGTGCCCCGACTAGCGGGAAAGAGACCCAGTACTTC,CSAPTSGKETQYF
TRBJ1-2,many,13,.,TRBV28,TGTGCCAGCAGTTTGCTGGGCTCCTATGGCTACACCTTC,CASSLLGSYGYTF
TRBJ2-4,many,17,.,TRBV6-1,TGTGCCAGCATTTCGCACCGTGCACCCTCAGCCAAAAACATTCAGTACTTC,CASISHRAPSAKNIQYF
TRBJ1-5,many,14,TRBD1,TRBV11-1,TGTGCCAGCAGCTTGACAGGGGCCGGTAAGCCCCAGCATTTT,CASSLTGAGKPQHF
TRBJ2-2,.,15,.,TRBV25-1,TGTGCCAGCAGTGAATATGGGCCCACGGCCGGGGAGCTGTTTTTT,CASSEYGPTAGELFF
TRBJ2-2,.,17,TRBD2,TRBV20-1,TGCAGTGCTACCATTATAACCGGGACTAGCAATGCCGGGGAGCTGTTTTTT,CSATIITGTSNAGELFF
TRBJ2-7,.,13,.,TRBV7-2,TGTGCCAGCAGCTTCGGACTCTTAGTCGAGCAGTACTTC,CASSFGLLVEQYF
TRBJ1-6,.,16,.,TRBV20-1,TGCAGTGCTAGAGTATTAGGCGGGGATAATCGATCACCCCTCCACTTT,CSARVLGGDNRSPLHF
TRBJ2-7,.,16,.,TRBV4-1,TGCGCCAGCAGCCAAGGAACCATGGGACCACAGGTCGAGCAGTACTTC,CASSQGTMGPQVEQYF
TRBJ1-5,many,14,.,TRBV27,TGTGCCAGCAGTTTCGTAGGGGCCAATCAGCCCCAGCATTTT,CASSFVGANQPQHF
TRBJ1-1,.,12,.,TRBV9,TGTGCCAGCAGCGTAGATGGTACAGAAGCTTTCTTT,CASSVDGTEAFF
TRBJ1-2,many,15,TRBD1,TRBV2,TGTGCCAGCAGGGGACAGACGGCATCTAACTATGGCTACACCTTC,CASRGQTASNYGYTF
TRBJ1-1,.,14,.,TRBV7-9,TGTGCCAGCAGCTTAGCAGAGTCGAACACTGAAGCTTTCTTT,CASSLAESNTEAFF
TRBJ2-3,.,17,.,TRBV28,TGTGCCAGCAGTTTAGGCTGGAGGGTATTTAGCACAGATACGCAGTATTTT,CASSLGWRVFSTDTQYF
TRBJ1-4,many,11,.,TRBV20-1,TGCAGTGCTAGAGATCGGAGCCTGGTGTTTTTT,CSARDRSLVFF
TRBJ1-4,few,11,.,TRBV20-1,TGCAGTGCTAGTATTTATAGTCGGAGGTTTTTT,CSASIYSRRFF
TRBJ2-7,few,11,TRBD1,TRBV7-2,TGTGCCAGCAGCTGGACAGGCGAGCAGTACTTC,CASSWTGEQYF
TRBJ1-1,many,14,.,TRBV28,TGTGCCAGCAGGAAGACCCGGGAGTACACTGAAGCTTTCTTT,CASRKTREYTEAFF
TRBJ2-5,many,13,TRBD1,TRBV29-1,TGCAGCGGCCTCGACAGGGGCCAAGAGACCCAGTACTTC,CSGLDRGQETQYF
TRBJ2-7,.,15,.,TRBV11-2,TGTGCCAGCAGCCCCGACCGGGACCCTTCCTACGAGCAGTACTTC,CASSPDRDPSYEQYF
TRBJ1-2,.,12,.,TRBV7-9,TGTGCCAGCAGCACCCGGTTACGAGGCTACACCTTC,CASSTRLRGYTF
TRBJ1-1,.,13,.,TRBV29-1,TGCAGCGCTATCGGACGGCCGAACACTGAAGCTTTCTTT,CSAIGRPNTEAFF
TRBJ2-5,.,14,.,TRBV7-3,TGTGCCAGCAGCCGCAGTGGGGCCGGGGAGACCCAGTACTTC,CASSRSGAGETQYF
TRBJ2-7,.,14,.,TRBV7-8,TGTGCCAGCAGCTTTTGGGGAGGCCTTAGGAGACAGTACTTC,CASSFWGGLRRQYF
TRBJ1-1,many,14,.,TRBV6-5,TGTGCCAGCAGTTATTCAGTCCGCAGCCTTGAAGCTTTCTTT,CASSYSVRSLEAFF
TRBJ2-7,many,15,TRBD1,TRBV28,TGTGCCAGCAGTTTAACGGGACAGGGAAGGGACGAGCAGTACTTC,CASSLTGQGRDEQYF
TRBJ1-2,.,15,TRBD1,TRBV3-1,TGTGCCAGCAGCAGGGGACAGGGGGCAGATCATGGCTACACCTTC,CASSRGQGADHGYTF
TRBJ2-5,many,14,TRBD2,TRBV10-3,TGTGCCATCAGTGAACTAGCGGGAGGAGGGACCCAGTACTTC,CAISELAGGGTQYF